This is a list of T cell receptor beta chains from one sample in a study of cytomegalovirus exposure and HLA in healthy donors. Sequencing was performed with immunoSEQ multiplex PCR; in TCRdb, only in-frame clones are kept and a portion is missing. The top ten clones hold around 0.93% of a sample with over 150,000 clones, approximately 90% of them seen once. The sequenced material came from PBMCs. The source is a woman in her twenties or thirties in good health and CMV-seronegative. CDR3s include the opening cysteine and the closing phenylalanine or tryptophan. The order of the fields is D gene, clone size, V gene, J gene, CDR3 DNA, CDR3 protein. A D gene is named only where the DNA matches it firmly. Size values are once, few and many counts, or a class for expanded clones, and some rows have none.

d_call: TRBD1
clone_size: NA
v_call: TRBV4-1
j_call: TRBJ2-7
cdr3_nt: TGCGCCAGCAGCCAAGAAGGGGGCATAAGCGACGACGAGCAGTACTTC
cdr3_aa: CASSQEGGISDDEQYF

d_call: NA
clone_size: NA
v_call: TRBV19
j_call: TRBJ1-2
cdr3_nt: TGTGCCAGTAGTTTGACTGGATATGGCTACACCTTC
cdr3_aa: CASSLTGYGYTF

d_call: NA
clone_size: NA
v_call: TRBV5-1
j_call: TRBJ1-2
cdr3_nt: TGCGCCAGCAGCCCCACGGGGTCCGGCTACACCTTC
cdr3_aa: CASSPTGSGYTF

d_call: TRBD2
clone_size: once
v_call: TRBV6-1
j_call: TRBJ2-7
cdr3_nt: TGTGCCGGAAAAGGGGCTAGCGGGAGTTACGAGCAGTACTTC
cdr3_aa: CAGKGASGSYEQYF

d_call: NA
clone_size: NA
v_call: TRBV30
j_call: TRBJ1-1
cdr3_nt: TGTGCCTGGACCCCCGGCAGGGGTGAAGCTTTCTTT
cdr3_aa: CAWTPGRGEAFF

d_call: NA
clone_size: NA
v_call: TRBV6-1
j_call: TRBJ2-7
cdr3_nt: TGTGCCAGCAGTGAGGCGGGGGCCCTGCAGTACTTC
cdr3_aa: CASSEAGALQYF

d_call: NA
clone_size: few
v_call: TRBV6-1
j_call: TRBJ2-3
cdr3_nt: TGTGCCAGCAGTGAACTCGGCACAGATACGCAGTATTTT
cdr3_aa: CASSELGTDTQYF

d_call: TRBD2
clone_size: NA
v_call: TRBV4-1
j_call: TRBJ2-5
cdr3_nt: TGCGCCAGCAGCCAAGTGCTATCGGGGGGGGAGACCCAGTACTTC
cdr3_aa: CASSQVLSGGETQYF

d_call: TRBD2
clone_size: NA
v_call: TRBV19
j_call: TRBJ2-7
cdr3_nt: TGTGCCAGTAGTTGGGGGACTAGCGGGAGGAGACCCTACGAGCAGTACTTC
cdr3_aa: CASSWGTSGRRPYEQYF

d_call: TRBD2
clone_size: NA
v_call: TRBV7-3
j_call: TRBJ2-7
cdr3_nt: TGTGCCAGCGGCAATCTAGCGGGAGGGCTGTACGAGCAGTACTTC
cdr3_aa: CASGNLAGGLYEQYF

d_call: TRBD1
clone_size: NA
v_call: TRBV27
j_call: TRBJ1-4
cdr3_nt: TGTGCCAGCAGTGCCGGACAGGGTGGGGTAGGAAAACTGTTTTTT
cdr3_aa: CASSAGQGGVGKLFF

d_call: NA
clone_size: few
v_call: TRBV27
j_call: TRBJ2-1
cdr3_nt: TGTGCCAGCAGTTTATCCGGGGCAGGGGACTACAATGAGCAGTTCTTC
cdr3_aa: CASSLSGAGDYNEQFF

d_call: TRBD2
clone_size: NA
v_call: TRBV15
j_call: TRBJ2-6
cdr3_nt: TGTGCCACCAGGCCTCGGCCGGGACTAGCGGGAGGGATCTCTGGGGCCAACGTCCTGACTTTC
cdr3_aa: CATRPRPGLAGGISGANVLTF

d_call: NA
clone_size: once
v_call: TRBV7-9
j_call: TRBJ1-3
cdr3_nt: TGTGCCAGCAGCCCGGACAGTAGAAAGAACACCATATATTTT
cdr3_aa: CASSPDSRKNTIYF

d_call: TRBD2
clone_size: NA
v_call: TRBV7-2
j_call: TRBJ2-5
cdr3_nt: TGTGCCAGCAGCTTTGGGGGGGTAGAAGAGACCCAGTACTTC
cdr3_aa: CASSFGGVEETQYF

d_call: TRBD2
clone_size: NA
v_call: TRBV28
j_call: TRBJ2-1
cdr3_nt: TGTGCCAGCAGTCCCGGACTAGCGGGATTTGGTGAGCAGTTCTTC
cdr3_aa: CASSPGLAGFGEQFF

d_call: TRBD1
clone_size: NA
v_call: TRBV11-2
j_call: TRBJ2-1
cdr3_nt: TGTGCCAGCAACCCACCGGGACAGATACCAAAAGTCTCCTACAATGAGCAGTTCTTC
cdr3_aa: CASNPPGQIPKVSYNEQFF

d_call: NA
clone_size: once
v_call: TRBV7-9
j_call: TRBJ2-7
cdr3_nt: TGTGCCAGCAGCCCGCGGCGGGCTGACGTTTACGAGCAGTACTTC
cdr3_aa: CASSPRRADVYEQYF

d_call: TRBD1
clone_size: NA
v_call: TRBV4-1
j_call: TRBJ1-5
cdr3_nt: TGCGCCAGCAGCCAAGACCCACAGGGGACCCAGCATTTT
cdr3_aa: CASSQDPQGTQHF

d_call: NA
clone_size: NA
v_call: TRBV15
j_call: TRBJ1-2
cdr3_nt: TGTGCCACCAGCAGAGATCCCCAGGGCTTCGGTGGCTACACCTTC
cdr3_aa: CATSRDPQGFGGYTF

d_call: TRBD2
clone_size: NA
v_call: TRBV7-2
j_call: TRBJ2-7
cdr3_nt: TGTGCCAGCAGCCGTAGCGGGAGTTACGAGCAGTACTTC
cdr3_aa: CASSRSGSYEQYF

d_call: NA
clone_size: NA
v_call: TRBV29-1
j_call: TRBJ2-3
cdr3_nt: TGCAGCGTTGAGGAGCGGGGCACAGATACGCAGTATTTT
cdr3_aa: CSVEERGTDTQYF

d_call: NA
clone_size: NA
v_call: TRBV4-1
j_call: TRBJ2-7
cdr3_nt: TGCGCCAGCAGCCAAGCTGAGGGGACTTTTACCTACGAGCAGTACTTC
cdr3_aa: CASSQAEGTFTYEQYF

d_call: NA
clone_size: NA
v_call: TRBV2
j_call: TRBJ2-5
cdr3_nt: TGTGCCAGCAGTGACTGGCAGAACCAAGAGACCCAGTACTTC
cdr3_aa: CASSDWQNQETQYF

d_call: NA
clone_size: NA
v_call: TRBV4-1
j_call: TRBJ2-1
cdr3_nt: TGCGCCAGCAGCCAAGATTGGCAAAGCTCCTACAATGAGCAGTTCTTC
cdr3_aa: CASSQDWQSSYNEQFF

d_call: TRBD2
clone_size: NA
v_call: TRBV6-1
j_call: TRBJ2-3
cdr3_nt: TGTGCCAGCAGTGAGGCGGGAGTAGCGGATACGCAGTATTTT
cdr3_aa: CASSEAGVADTQYF

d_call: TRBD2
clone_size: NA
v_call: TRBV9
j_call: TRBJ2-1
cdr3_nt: TGTGCCAGCAGCGCCGGGACTAGCGGCCGGGAGGAGCAGTTCTTC
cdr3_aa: CASSAGTSGREEQFF

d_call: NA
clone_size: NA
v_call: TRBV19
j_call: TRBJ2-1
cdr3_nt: TGTGCCAGTAGTATAGCTTGGGGCCTGGAGAATGAGCAGTTCTTC
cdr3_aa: CASSIAWGLENEQFF

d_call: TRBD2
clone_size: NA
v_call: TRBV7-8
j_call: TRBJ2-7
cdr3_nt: TGTGCCAGCAGCTTCGCTAGCGGGAGCCCCTACGAGCAGTACTTC
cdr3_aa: CASSFASGSPYEQYF

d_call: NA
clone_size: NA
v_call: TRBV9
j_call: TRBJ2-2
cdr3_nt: TGTGCCAGCAGCGTAGTAGTCACCGGGGAGCTGTTTTTT
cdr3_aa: CASSVVVTGELFF

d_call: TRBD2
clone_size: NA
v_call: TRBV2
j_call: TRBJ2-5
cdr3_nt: TGTGCCAGCAGTGTTCTTAGCGGGAGGGCCTGGGAGACCCAGTACTTC
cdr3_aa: CASSVLSGRAWETQYF

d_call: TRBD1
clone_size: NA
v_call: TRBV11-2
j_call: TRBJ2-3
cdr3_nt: TGTGCCAGCAGTCTTGGACAGGGGAGGGATACGCAGTATTTT
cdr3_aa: CASSLGQGRDTQYF

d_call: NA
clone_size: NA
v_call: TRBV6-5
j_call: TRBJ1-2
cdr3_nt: TGTGCCAGCAAGAGGGATGGTGGCTATGGCTACACCTTC
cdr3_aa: CASKRDGGYGYTF

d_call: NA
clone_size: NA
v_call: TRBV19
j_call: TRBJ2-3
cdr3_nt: TGTGCCAGTAGTATAGGTGGTGGAGGCACAGATACGCAGTATTTT
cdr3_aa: CASSIGGGGTDTQYF

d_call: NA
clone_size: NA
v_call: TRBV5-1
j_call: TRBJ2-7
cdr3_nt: TGCGCCAGCAGCCTACCCGGGGTCCCCTACGAACAGTACTTC
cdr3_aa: CASSLPGVPYEQYF

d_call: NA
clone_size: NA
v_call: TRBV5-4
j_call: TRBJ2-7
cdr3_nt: TGTGCCAGCAGCCCCCGGGGACATACGTACGAGCAGTACTTC
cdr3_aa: CASSPRGHTYEQYF

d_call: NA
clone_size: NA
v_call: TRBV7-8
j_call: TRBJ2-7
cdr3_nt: TGTGCCAGCAGCCCCAGGCGAGGGCCTTCCTACGAGCAGTACTTC
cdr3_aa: CASSPRRGPSYEQYF

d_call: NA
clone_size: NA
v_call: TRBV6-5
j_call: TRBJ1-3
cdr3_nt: TGTGCCAGCAGTTACTCGACCAGGGGCGCCATATATTTT
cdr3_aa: CASSYSTRGAIYF

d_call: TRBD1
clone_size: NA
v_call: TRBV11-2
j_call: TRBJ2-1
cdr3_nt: TGTGCCAGCAGGCATCCGGGACAGAACAATGAGCAGTTCTTC
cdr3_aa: CASRHPGQNNEQFF

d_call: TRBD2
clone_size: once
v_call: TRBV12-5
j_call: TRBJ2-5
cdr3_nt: TGTGCTAGTGGCGGGGGGGCCTTGATAGAGCAGTACTTC
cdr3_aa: CASGGGALIEQYF

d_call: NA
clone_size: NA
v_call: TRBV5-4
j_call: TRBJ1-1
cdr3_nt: TGTGCCAGCAGCCCGTTCGGACAGTTAAAGGGTGAAGCTTTCTTT
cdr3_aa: CASSPFGQLKGEAFF

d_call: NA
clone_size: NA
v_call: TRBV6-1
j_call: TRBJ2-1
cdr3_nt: TGTGCCAGCAGTGAAGGTCCAGGGGTGAATGAGCAGTTCTTC
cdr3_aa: CASSEGPGVNEQFF

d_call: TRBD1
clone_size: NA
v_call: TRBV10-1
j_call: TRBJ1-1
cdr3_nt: TGCGCCAGCAGTTCACCGGGACAGCAAGCTTTCTTT
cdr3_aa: CASSSPGQQAFF

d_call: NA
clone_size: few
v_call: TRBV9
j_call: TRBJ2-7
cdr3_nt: TGTGCCAGCAGCCCAGGGGTAGGGGACTACGAGCAGTACTTC
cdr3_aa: CASSPGVGDYEQYF

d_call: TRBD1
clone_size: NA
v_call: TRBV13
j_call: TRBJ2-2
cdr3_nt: TGTGCCAGCAGCTTAGTCGCGGTAGGCGGGACAGGACTTAACACCGGGGAGCTGTTTTTT
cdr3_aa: CASSLVAVGGTGLNTGELFF

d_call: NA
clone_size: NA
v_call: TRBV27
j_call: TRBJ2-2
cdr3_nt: TGTGCCAGCAGTCTTAGGAGTACCGGGGAGCTGTTTTTT
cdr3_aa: CASSLRSTGELFF

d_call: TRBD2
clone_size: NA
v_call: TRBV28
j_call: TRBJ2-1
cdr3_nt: TGTGCCAGCAGTTTATGGGGAGCGGGGGGTGTCAGTGAGCAGTTCTTC
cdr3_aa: CASSLWGAGGVSEQFF

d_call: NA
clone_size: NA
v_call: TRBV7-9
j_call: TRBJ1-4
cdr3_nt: TGTGCCAGCAGCTTAGCGCCGAGCACTAATGAAAAACTGTTTTTT
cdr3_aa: CASSLAPSTNEKLFF

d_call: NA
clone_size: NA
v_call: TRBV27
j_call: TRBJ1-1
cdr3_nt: TGTGCCAGCAGTTTATTGGGAGGGAGCACTGAAGCTTTCTTT
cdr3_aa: CASSLLGGSTEAFF

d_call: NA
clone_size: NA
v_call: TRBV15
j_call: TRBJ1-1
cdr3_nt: TGTGCCACCAGCCGCAACATGAACACTGAAGCTTTCTTT
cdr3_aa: CATSRNMNTEAFF

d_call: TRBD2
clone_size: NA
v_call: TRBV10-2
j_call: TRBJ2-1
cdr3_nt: TGCGCCAGCAGTGAGCCTACTAGCGGGCTTGAGCAGTTCTTC
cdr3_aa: CASSEPTSGLEQFF

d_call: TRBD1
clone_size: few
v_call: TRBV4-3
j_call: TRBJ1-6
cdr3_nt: TGCGCCAGCAGCCAAGATCAGGGGGTTTTTTCGCCCCTCCACTTT
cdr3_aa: CASSQDQGVFSPLHF